This T cell receptor (beta chain) was captured in a study of cytotoxic CD8 clonotypes in ibrutinib-treated CLL. About the study: Response samples were obtained once patients had received a median roughly 11 months of treatment, range 6 to 36. Study-wide findings and caveats: Clonality grew at ibrutinib response; at progression, it decreased back toward baseline. Rare overall, public clonotypes shrank or held steady under therapy.

Target depth was 1 in 200,000 to 1 in 1 million T cells, about 10x per clonotype. Measured with immunoSEQ multiplex PCR; TCRdb has only the in-frame clones, and not every one. The table includes approximately 120,000 clones, approximately 58% detected once. Germline V gene lookup returns CDR1 GTSNPN and CDR2 SVGIG (reference sequence). The CDR3 runs to 14 residues. J was trimmed by 6 bases and V by 0 bases; bases with no gene match: 5. For this clone: Its antigen is unidentified.

The chain links TRBV30 to TRBJ2-1; 7 positions agree with TRBD1. The input for sequencing was PBMCs, taken after 24 months of ibrutinib treatment. The receptor comes from a human donor with chronic lymphocytic leukemia. CDR3 nucleotides: TGTGCCTGGAGTGTGAGGGGGCTCGGCAATGAGCAGTTCTTC. Protein product: CAWSVRGLGNEQFF. Looking up the rest from reference TRBV30 and TRBJ2-1 gives the full variable domain: SQTIHQWPATLVQPVGSPLSLECTVEGTSNPNLYWYRQAAGRGLQLLFYSVGIGQISSEVPQNLSASRPQDRQFILSSKKLLLSDSGFYLCAWSVRGLGNEQFFGPGTRLTVL.